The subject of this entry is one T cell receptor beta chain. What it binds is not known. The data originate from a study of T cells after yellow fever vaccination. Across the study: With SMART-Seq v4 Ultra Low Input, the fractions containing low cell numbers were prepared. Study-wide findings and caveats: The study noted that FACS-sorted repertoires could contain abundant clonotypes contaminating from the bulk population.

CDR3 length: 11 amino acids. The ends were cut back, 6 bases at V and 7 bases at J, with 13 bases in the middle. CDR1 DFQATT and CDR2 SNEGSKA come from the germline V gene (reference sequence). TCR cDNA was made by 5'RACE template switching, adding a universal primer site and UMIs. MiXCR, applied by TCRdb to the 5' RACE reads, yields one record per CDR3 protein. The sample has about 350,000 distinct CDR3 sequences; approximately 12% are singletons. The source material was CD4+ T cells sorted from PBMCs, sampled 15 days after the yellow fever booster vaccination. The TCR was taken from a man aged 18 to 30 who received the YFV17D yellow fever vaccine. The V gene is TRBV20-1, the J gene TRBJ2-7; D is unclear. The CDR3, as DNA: TGCAGTGCCCTACCCGGACGGGAGCAGTACGTC. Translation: CSALPGREQYV.